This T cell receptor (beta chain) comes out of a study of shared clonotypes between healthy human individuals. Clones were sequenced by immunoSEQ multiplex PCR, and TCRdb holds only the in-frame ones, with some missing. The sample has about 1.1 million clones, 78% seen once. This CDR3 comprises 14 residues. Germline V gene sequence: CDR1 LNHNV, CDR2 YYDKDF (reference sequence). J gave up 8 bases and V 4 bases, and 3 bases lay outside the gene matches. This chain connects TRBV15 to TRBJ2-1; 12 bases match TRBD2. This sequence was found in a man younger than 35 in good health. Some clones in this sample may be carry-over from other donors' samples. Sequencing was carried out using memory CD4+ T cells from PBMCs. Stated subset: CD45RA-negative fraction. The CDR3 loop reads CATSKTSGSDEQFF. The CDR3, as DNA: TGTGCCACCAGCAAGACTAGCGGGAGTGATGAGCAGTTCTTC.